This is a list of T cell receptor beta chains from one sample in a study of a mutant IDH1 vaccine in newly diagnosed glioma. Their antigens are not known. The table came from immunoSEQ multiplex PCR; TCRdb's copy has only in-frame clones and leaves some out. The sample holds some 25,000 clones, around 80% seen once. The source was PBMCs, collected from a glioma patient whose treatment included an IDH1 peptide vaccine. These receptors all come from a man aged 35 to 55 with glioma. Some clones in this sample may be carry-over from other donors' samples. Both conserved end residues are part of each CDR3.

>TRBJ2-7|TRBV2
CASRDSGGGQYF
>TRBJ1-4|TRBV27
CASSFTGSEKLFF
>TRBJ2-2|TRBV7-9
CASSPETGEPTGELFF
>TRBJ1-2|TRBV10-3
CAISRGQEGNGYTF
>TRBJ1-4|TRBV5-1
CASSLEKGASEKLFF
>TRBJ2-7|TRBV30
CAWSLNLGQGRPGPYF
>TRBJ2-1|TRBV7-8
CASSHPGTSGNEQFF
>TRBJ2-5|TRBV14
CASSFRGGPEETQYF
>TRBJ1-2|TRBV28
CASSPGHNYGYTF
>TRBJ2-7|TRBV5-8
CASSWARTAFAYEQYF
>TRBJ2-3|TRBV10-1
CASSSKGLPTDTQYF
>TRBJ1-5|TRBV15
CATSRGGRNQPQHF
>TRBJ1-2|TRBV29-1
CSVGEGYGYTF
>TRBJ1-1|TRBV5-6
CASSLLSGFMNTEAFF
>TRBJ1-6|TRBV5-4
CASSLQRNSPLHF
>TRBJ1-5|TRBV5-1
CASSPGYGGRNQPQHF
>TRBJ1-5|TRBV29-1
CSVETGGGQPQHF
>TRBJ2-2|TRBV7-9
CASSLSGRRGGHTGELFF
>TRBJ2-1|TRBV6-5
CASSWGTQNEQFF
>TRBJ1-2|TRBV11-2
CASSLTGRSEGAYGYTF
>TRBJ2-2|TRBV6-4
CASSGTGYDTGELFF
>TRBJ1-3|TRBV6-6
CASSYEGNTIYF
>TRBJ2-3|TRBV5-1
CASRLGHLSTDTQYF
>TRBJ1-5|TRBV27
CASSTTGGGQPQHF
>TRBJ1-1|TRBV6-1
CASSGQHTVEAFF
>TRBJ2-1|TRBV7-2
CASSFTTSGANNEQFF
>TRBJ1-4|TRBV4-1
CASSQEGFVYEKLFF
>TRBJ2-6|TRBV10-3
CAISPTGSGANVLTF
>TRBJ2-3|TRBV5-1
CASARTSGGTDTQYF
>TRBJ1-5|TRBV7-8
CASSSVVKTGRVQPQHF
>TRBJ1-1|TRBV7-8
CASSSYTDRPNTEAFF
>TRBJ1-1|TRBV2
CASSERVKQGRTEAFF
>TRBJ1-6|TRBV12-5
CASGSGGSSYNSPLHF
>TRBJ2-7|TRBV11-2
CASSPVARAEYEQYF
>TRBJ1-2|TRBV27
CASSFNERGNYGYTF
>TRBJ2-4|TRBV19
CASSSLTGGKAKNIQYF
>TRBJ1-1|TRBV7-2
CASSFKSDTEAFF
>TRBJ1-1|TRBV10-1
CASSRDRGVTEAFF
>TRBJ1-5|TRBV2
CASSLLRPSSNQPQHF
>TRBJ1-1|TRBV15
CATSRAGQGNTEAFF
>TRBJ2-7|TRBV30
CAWRGDRDRRYEQYF
>TRBJ2-5|TRBV5-5
CASSPRQGETQYF
>TRBJ1-2|TRBV5-5
CASSLAGGDRVYGYTF
>TRBJ1-6|TRBV7-8
CASSSYDGDNSPLHF
>TRBJ1-1|TRBV7-8
CASSLNTGQGGGNEAFF
>TRBJ2-1|TRBV28
CASSSPGGETYNEQFF